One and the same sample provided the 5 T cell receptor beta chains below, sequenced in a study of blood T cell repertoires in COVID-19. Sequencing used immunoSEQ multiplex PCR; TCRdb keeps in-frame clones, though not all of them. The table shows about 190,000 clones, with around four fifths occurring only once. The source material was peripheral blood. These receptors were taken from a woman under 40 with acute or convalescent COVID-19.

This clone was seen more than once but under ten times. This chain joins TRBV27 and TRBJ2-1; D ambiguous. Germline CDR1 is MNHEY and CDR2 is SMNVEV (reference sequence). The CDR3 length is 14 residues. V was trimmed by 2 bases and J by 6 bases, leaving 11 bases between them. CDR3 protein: CASSLADSPNEQFF. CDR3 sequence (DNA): TGTGCCAGCAGTTTAGCCGATAGTCCCAATGAGCAGTTCTTC.

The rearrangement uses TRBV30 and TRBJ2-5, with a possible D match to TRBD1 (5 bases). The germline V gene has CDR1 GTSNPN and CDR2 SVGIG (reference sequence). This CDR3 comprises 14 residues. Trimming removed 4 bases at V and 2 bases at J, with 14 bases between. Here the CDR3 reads CAWTPLGEQETQYF. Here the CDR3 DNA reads TGTGCCTGGACCCCCTTAGGGGAACAAGAGACCCAGTACTTC.

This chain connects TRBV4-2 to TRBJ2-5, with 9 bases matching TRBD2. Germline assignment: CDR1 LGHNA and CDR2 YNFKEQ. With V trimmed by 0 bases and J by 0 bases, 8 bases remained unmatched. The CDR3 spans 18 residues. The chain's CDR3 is CASSQDIVSGRHQETQYF. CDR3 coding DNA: TGTGCCAGCAGCCAAGATATAGTGAGCGGGAGGCACCAAGAGACCCAGTACTTC.

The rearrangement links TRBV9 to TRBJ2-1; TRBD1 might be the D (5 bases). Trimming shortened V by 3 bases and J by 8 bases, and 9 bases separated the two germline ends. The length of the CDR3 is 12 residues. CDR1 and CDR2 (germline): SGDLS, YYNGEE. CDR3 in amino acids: CASSGLGDEQFF. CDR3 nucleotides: TGTGCCAGCAGCGGGTTAGGGGATGAGCAGTTCTTC.

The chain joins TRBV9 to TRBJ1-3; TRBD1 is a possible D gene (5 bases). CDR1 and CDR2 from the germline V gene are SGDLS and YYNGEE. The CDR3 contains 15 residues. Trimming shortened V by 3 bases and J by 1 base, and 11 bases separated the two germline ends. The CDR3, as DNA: TGTGCCAGCAGCGCATCGACAGTATCTGGAAACACCATATATTTT. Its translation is CASSASTVSGNTIYF.